This TCR beta chain comes out of a study of shared clonotypes between healthy human individuals (dated by TCRdb to the early 2020s). Looking at the study overall: The cohort comprised a couple of women and a few men aged 18 to 49 years. For each donor, three plates each were used for CD4 naive and CD4 memory, two plates were used for CD8 naive, and one plate was used for CD8 memory. The study deeply sequenced blood TCR repertoires of several healthy adults to estimate repertoire size and the extent of clonotype sharing between individuals. To increase sequencing depth and limit assay-specific biases, TCR repertoire library preparation and sequencing were carried out by different laboratories using diverse techniques. Leukapheresis yielded between about 0.94 and 10 billion PBMCs per donor. Study-wide findings and limitations: When a few donors were compared, the shared fraction of clonotypes was about 5.4% for naive CD4, roughly 3.3% for naive CD8, 2.3% for memory CD4, and 0.35% to 0.5% for memory CD8. Rarefaction of sorted-subset datasets indicated incomplete sequencing despite the large sequencing depth. Based on pairwise subsampling, the degree of clonotype sharing among donors was expected to be affected by sequencing depth. The small number of donors limited the genetic and exposure-history diversity represented. Higher generation probabilities were observed for clonotypes shared by all four sorted-subset donors than for non-shared clonotypes. Sampling was limited to blood, and TCR repertoires in tissue likely differ from TCR repertoires in blood. Naive subsets generally had larger estimated clonotype richness than memory subsets.

TCR CDR3 regions were amplified from genomic DNA by multiplex PCR using the deep immunoSEQ assay. Extracted genomic DNA from each cell subset was spread evenly across all wells of several immunoSEQ 96-well plates, with each plate serving as a replicate. For sorted subsets, each replicate PCR was loaded with approximately 0.2 ug genomic DNA, equivalent to some 31,000 T cell genomes. Purified libraries were measured with a Qubit 3.0 fluorometer, size-checked on a Bioanalyzer 2100, and measured again with the KAPA Library Quantification kit. A separate single-read 150-cycle Illumina NextSeq 550 flow cell was used to sequence each immunoSEQ 96-well plate. Per the source publication's procedure: Because only junctional sequences without quality scores were contained in the immunoSEQ output, filtering matching that applied to full-length reads could not be performed. Sequences were annotated with PyIR, a Python wrapper for IgBLAST v1.9, and V/J genes and CDR3 were assigned using IMGT germline references. Any read was removed if the V/J assignment was weak (E-value above 1e-6), the CDR3 was missing, or the read contained stop codons, out-of-frame junctions, or ambiguous translated residues. V3J clonotypes were defined as sequences sharing the same inferred V gene, J gene, and CDR3 amino acid sequence. To compute the percentage overlap between repertoires, the number of shared unique clonotypes was divided by the size of the smaller repertoire. RTK rarefaction, the Chao1 estimator, and Recon v2.1 estimates of unobserved clonotypes were used to assess repertoire richness. Generation probabilities were computed with OLGA for all TCRbeta clonotypes obtained by the gDNA method from four donors. TCRdb carries this immuneACCESS record with in-frame sequences only. Its versions omit some clonotypes, under half of them owing to an unresolved V gene in the studies checked, with the rest unexplained. Clone size and V and J calls were adopted from that table, with D and trimming inferred from the DNA. The sample includes roughly 2.2 million clones, with 85% to 95% observed a single time. The ten largest clones capture around 0.4% of the sample.

Donors were healthy HIV-negative adults with no recently reported acute infections or vaccinations. Every donor was a Caucasian adult residing in Nashville, Tennessee, USA. CD4+ T cells were enriched through magnetic negative selection, after which naive cells were positively selected on CD45RA and the remaining negative fraction served as the memory subset. Blood was collected by leukapheresis, and PBMCs were isolated by Ficoll-Histopaque density gradient centrifugation and then cryopreserved in liquid nitrogen vapor phase. Analytical flow cytometry was used to check the purity and quantity of each magnetically sorted T cell population. Genomic DNA was isolated from each sorted fraction and quantified by UV absorbance on a Nanodrop 2000c. According to the germline V gene, CDR1 reads SGHTA and CDR2 reads FQGTGA. V loses 5 bases of germline sequence and J loses 5 bases, and the interval between the two ends is 12 bases. Including cysteine and phenylalanine, the CDR3 has 14 amino acids. Only CDR3 DNA is held: 42 bases, read in frame from base 1.

Details on this clone: This receptor's antigen is unknown. The input lacks base qualities; no much larger clone sits a single base away.

The sample consisted of naive CD4+ T cells from PBMCs. The cell subset or site tag for this specimen amounts to: CD45RA+ positively selected. This clonotype was sampled from a man aged 18 to 29 in good health. Some clones in this sample may be carry-over from other donors' samples. This chain joins TRBV7-3 to TRBJ2-2; TRBD1 is possibly the D segment (5 matching bases). The CDR3 protein sequence reads: CASSTTQGTGELFF. In nucleotides, the sequence is TGTGCCAGCAGCACTACCCAGGGTACCGGGGAGCTGTTTTTT.